This TCR beta chain was sequenced for a study of blood T cell repertoires in COVID-19. Profiled with immunoSEQ multiplex PCR; TCRdb holds only in-frame clones, not every one. The sample lists 330,000 or so clones; roughly nine tenths were seen once. V dropped 0 bases and J dropped 0 bases, with 9 bases sitting between them. The CDR3 length is 15 residues. Per the germline V gene, CDR1 is MNHEY and CDR2 is SVGAGI. Study members were between about 18 and 100 years old and lived in roughly 24 US regions. The sequenced sample consisted of PBMCs or T cells enriched from blood (not recorded which). This chain connects TRBV6-5 to TRBJ2-7, with D possibly TRBD2 on 6 matching bases. The clonotype originates from a woman in her thirties who had recovered from COVID-19. The CDR3 region is CASSYSSSGSYEQYF. The CDR3 nucleotides read TGTGCCAGCAGTTACTCGAGTAGCGGCTCCTACGAGCAGTACTTC.